This TCR beta chain derives from a study of metastatic and nonmetastatic thyroid tumors. Study-level background: Comparative analysis of repertoires was undertaken across blood and tumor or nodule tissue obtained from malignant and benign thyroid patients.

This clone occurred many times. Thyroid surgery had not been preceded by any treatment in any patient. With MiXCR, TCRdb reprocessed the PCR reads. This sample has 30,000 to 35,000 clones; 20% to 25% occur once, and the top ten carry about 3%. This clonotype originated in a male donor with papillary thyroid cancer or a benign thyroid nodule (not recorded which). Some clones in this sample may be carry-over from other donors' samples. What was sequenced was tumor tissue.

This CDR3 is CASSLTGNRAPQHF. The CDR3 DNA follows: TGTGCCAGCAGCCTAACAGGGAACCGGGCGCCCCAGCATTTT. The chain combines TRBV6-2 or TRBV6-3 with TRBJ1-5; TRBD1 is a possible D gene (6 bases). Germline V CDR1 and CDR2: MNHEY, SVGEGT. There are 14 residues in the CDR3. Trimming cost V 6 bases and J 9 bases, with 18 bases left between them.